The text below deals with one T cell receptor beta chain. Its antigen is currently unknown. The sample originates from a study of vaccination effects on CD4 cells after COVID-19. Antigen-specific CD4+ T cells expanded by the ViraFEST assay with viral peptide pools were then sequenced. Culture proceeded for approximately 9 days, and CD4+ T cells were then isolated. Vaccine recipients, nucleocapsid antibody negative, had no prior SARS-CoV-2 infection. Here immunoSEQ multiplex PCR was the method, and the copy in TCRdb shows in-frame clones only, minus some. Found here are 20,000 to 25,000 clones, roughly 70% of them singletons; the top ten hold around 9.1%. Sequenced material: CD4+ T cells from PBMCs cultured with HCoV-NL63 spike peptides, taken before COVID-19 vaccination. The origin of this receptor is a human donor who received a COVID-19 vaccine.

The CDR3 DNA follows: TGTGCCAGCACCCTAGGAGTGGTGAACACTGAAGCTTTCTTT. Translated: CASTLGVVNTEAFF. This chain uses TRBV6-5 with TRBJ1-1; D gene uncertain. There are 14 residues in the CDR3. Germline V gene lookup returns CDR1 MNHEY and CDR2 SVGAGI. The germline V and J ends were trimmed by 7 bases and 0 bases, with 12 bases remaining between them.